This T cell receptor (beta chain) is drawn from a study of blood T cell repertoires in COVID-19. Study as a whole: COVID-19 samples, acute and convalescent, were from the United States, Italy and Spain.

V lost 1 base and J lost 6; bases outside the gene matches: 2. CDR3 length equals 13 residues. From germline, CDR1 is SGHTA and CDR2 FQGNSA. Authors' analysis steps: Amplification from reference gene primers served as the basis for estimated nucleated cell counts. TCRdb keeps only in-frame clones here, not all; method: immunoSEQ multiplex PCR. D and trimming come from the DNA, and the V and J calls and clone size come from that table. Of 200,000 to 300,000 clones listed, 82% are singletons. Material for sequencing was peripheral blood. V gene TRBV7-2 combines with J gene TRBJ1-2, with 7 positions matching TRBD1. The clonotype comes from a woman aged 60-75 years with active or convalescent COVID-19. CDR3 residues: CASSLVGTDGYTF. Here the CDR3 DNA reads TGTGCCAGCAGCTTAGTAGGGACAGATGGCTACACCTTC.